Below, 4 T cell receptor beta chains from the same sample are listed, as sequenced in a study of CD8+CD57+ T cells in acquired aplastic anemia. Researchers used genomic DNA as the template to profile TCR beta VDJ and CDR3. TCRdb analysed the reads with MiXCR anew, one entry per CDR3 protein. The table lists under 250,000 distinct CDR3 sequences, more than 45% of them singletons. By flow cytometry, patients selected for sequencing had shown an expansion of CD8+CD57+ cells. Sequencing used sorted CD4+, CD8+, or CD8+CD57+ T cells (not recorded which) from PBMCs. These receptors all come from a human donor with aplastic anemia.

This chain connects TRBV19 to TRBJ1-2, with 11 bases that match TRBD1. Germline V gives CDR1 LNHDA, CDR2 SQIVND (reference sequence). The length of the CDR3 is 13 residues. The junction had 4 bases not matched to a gene; V was cut back by 3 bases and J by 10 bases. The CDR3 DNA reads TGTGCCAGTAGTATCGGACAGGGGGCGGACTACACCTTC. It codes for CASSIGQGADYTF. Combining the CDR3 with reference TRBV19 and TRBJ1-2 gives the whole variable domain DGGITQSPKYLFRKEGQNVTLSCEQNLNHDAMYWYRQDPGQGLRLIYYSQIVNDFQKGDIAEGYSVSREKKESFPLTVTSAQKNPTAFYLCASSIGQGADYTFGSGTRLTVV.

This clonotype came up a few times. The V gene is TRBV30, the J gene TRBJ2-2, with D unclear. The CDR3 spans 12 residues. The V gene lost 4 bases and the J gene lost 6 bases, with 9 bases spanning the gap. The germline gives CDR1 GTSNPN, CDR2 SVGIG (reference sequence). The CDR3 nucleotides read TGTGCCTGGATTGAAGGTTCCGGGGAGCTGTTTTTT. Residues: CAWIEGSGELFF.

This clonotype was counted between two and nine times. The V and J genes are TRBV20-1 and TRBJ1-2; TRBD1 is a possible D gene (6 bases). The CDR3 is 15 amino acids. V lost 6 bases and J lost 2, with 19 bases in between. From germline, CDR1 is DFQATT and CDR2 SNEGSKA (reference sequence). CDR3 nucleotides: TGCAGTGCCCTGGGGGGCCAACGGACCAACTATGGCTACACCTTC. Amino acid sequence: CSALGGQRTNYGYTF.

This clonotype came up many times. CDR3 DNA: TGTGCCACCAGTGATTGGACAGGGGTTCTCGATGAGCAGTTCTTC. Protein sequence: CATSDWTGVLDEQFF. This chain joins TRBV24-1 and TRBJ2-1; 9 positions match TRBD1. The CDR3 is 15 residues long. The germline V gene has CDR1 KGHDR and CDR2 SFDVKD. Germline trimming cut 2 bases from V and 8 bases from J; bases unmatched to any gene: 6.